This TCR beta chain was sequenced in a study of PD-1 blockade in classical Hodgkin lymphoma. Overall study: It was nivolumab at 3 mg/kg, given intravenously every 2 weeks, that patients received.

Each patient's relapse followed autologous stem cell transplantation, and brentuximab vedotin exposure varied. The V and J ends lost 9 bases and 3 bases respectively, with 12 bases between them. The CDR3 totals 12 residues. The V gene's germline CDR1 is MNHNY and CDR2 SVGAGI (reference sequence). TCRdb's table, derived via immunoSEQ multiplex PCR, lists solely in-frame clones and lacks some. The table shows 30,000 to 50,000 clones, with 76% occurring only once. The specimen was peripheral blood mononuclear cells (PBMCs), collected at baseline. The source of this sequence is a human donor with classical Hodgkin lymphoma. This sequence joins TRBV6-6 and TRBJ2-7, with a tentative D call TRBD2 (6 bases). CDR3 DNA sequence: TGTGCCAGTTGGGACTTTGGCTACGAGCAGTACTTC. Translated: CASWDFGYEQYF.